This paragraph covers one TCR beta chain sequence. The data belong to a study of blood T cell repertoires in COVID-19. Here immunoSEQ multiplex PCR was the method, and the copy in TCRdb shows in-frame clones only, minus some. The sample gives just over 250,000 clones, 80% to 90% of which show up once; around 4.1% is in the top ten. The CDR3 runs to 16 residues. Trimming took off 3 bases at V and 3 bases at J, with 15 bases between the two ends. Germline CDR1 reads MNHNS; CDR2 reads SASEGT. The chain employs TRBV6-1 and TRBJ2-4; D not certain. The clonotype was recovered from a man younger than 45 with acute COVID-19. The sequenced sample consisted of PBMCs or T cells enriched from blood (not recorded which). CDR3 in amino acids: CASSDARTEVKNIQYF. DNA for the CDR3: TGTGCCAGCAGTGATGCCCGAACTGAGGTCAAAAACATTCAGTACTTC.